This T cell receptor beta chain stems from a study of early T cells in non-severe SARS-CoV-2 infection. CDR1 is MNHEY and CDR2 is SVGAGI in the germline V gene. Trimming removed 2 bases from V and 3 bases from J; junction bases left unmatched: 3. This CDR3 has 14 amino acids. TCRdb re-called the 5' RACE reads through MiXCR, storing one row per CDR3 protein. The sample contains 55,000 to 75,000 distinct CDR3 sequences, 9.5% to 15% of which appear only once. This clonotype was detected only a few times. The source of this sequence is an adult who was a healthcare worker with PCR-confirmed SARS-CoV-2 infection or an uninfected control (not recorded which). Sequenced: whole blood. The genes are TRBV6-5 and TRBJ1-1; TRBD1 matches at 7 bases. DNA for the CDR3: TGTGCCAGCAGTTACAGGGGGCCGGACACTGAAGCTTTCTTT. This encodes CASSYRGPDTEAFF.